The 9 T cell receptor beta chains below were found in one sample sequenced in a study of T cells in Graves' hyperthyroidism and ophthalmopathy. Amplification of TCR beta CDR3 regions was performed using RNA transcripts as template. RT-PCR in the first round (using the HTBI primer set) targeted the TCR CDR3. Each CDR3 protein gets one entry after TCRdb re-called the multiplex PCR reads with MiXCR. This table holds about 130,000 distinct CDR3 sequences, approximately 20% found once. Input material: blood. These receptors were taken from a woman between 45 and 65 years old with Graves' hyperthyroidism that later progressed to Graves' ophthalmopathy.

The sample holds many counts of this clonotype. The rearrangement links TRBV28 to TRBJ1-2, with TRBD1 matching over 7 bases. Germline values: CDR1 MDHEN, CDR2 SYDVKM. The CDR3 length is 14 residues. The trim removed 4 bases at V and 4 bases at J, leaving 6 bases unmatched. CDR3 protein: CASSYRTGFYGYTF. CDR3 nucleotide sequence: TGTGCCAGCAGTTACCGGACAGGATTCTATGGCTACACCTTC.

This clonotype came up a few times. The rearrangement uses TRBV4-1 and TRBJ2-7; weak D call: TRBD2 (6 bases). Germline loops: CDR1 MGHRA, CDR2 YSYEKL. Trimming pared 1 base from V and 0 bases from J, leaving 16 bases between. CDR3 length equals 17 residues. The CDR3 loop reads CASSQVSGDGDSYEQYF. In nucleotides, the CDR3 is TGCGCCAGCAGCCAAGTATCGGGGGACGGAGACTCCTACGAGCAGTACTTC.

The V gene is TRBV6-1, the J gene TRBJ2-4; D remains ambiguous. Germline V gives CDR1 MNHNS, CDR2 SASEGT. This CDR3 contains 13 residues. V was cut by 5 bases and J by 0 bases, with 5 bases left in between. CDR3 sequence (DNA): TGTGCCAGCAGTCCGGTAGCCAAAAACATTCAGTACTTC. This codes for CASSPVAKNIQYF.

This clonotype was counted many times. The chain carries TRBV28 and TRBJ1-2; D ambiguous. CDR1 is MDHEN, CDR2 SYDVKM, per germline. The CDR3 extends over 13 amino acids. The V and J ends lost 4 bases and 5 bases respectively, with 11 bases between them. The CDR3 DNA is TGTGCCAGCAGTTCCCCCCATATATATGGCTACACCTTC. Its translation is CASSSPHIYGYTF.

This clonotype was observed at least ten times. This chain joins TRBV12-3 or TRBV12-4 and TRBJ2-1; D is possibly TRBD1 or TRBD2 (6 bases each). The CDR3 is 13 residues long. Trimming removed 3 bases at V and 7 bases at J, with 10 bases between. This CDR3 reads CASSFGGGNEQFF. For the CDR3, the DNA is TGTGCCAGCAGTTTCGGAGGGGGGAATGAGCAGTTCTTC.

This clonotype was seen many times. V gene TRBV30 combines with J gene TRBJ1-5; no clear D. V lost 1 base and J lost 1, with 8 bases in between. This CDR3 is 14 amino acids long. CDR1 GTSNPN and CDR2 SVGIG come from the germline V gene (reference sequence). The CDR3 region is CAWSGRVSNQPQHF. DNA for the CDR3: TGTGCCTGGAGTGGTAGGGTGAGCAATCAGCCCCAGCATTTT.

This clonotype was seen at least ten times. V is TRBV5-5 and J is TRBJ2-5, with D hard to call. The CDR3 loop spans 15 amino acids. Germline CDR1 reads SGHKS; CDR2 reads YYEKEE (reference sequence). V was shortened by 1 base and J by 5 bases, with 15 bases between the two germline ends. The CDR3 bases are TGTGCCAGCAGCTTGTTATTGGTGGGATCGGAGACCCAGTACTTC. Its protein is CASSLLLVGSETQYF.

The table lists this clonotype with many counts. This chain connects TRBV7-9 to TRBJ2-3; 7 positions match TRBD1. The CDR3 length is 14 residues. Germline loops: CDR1 SEHNR, CDR2 FQNEAQ (reference sequence). After removal of 6 bases from V and 4 bases from J, the junction contained 7 bases not matched to a gene. The CDR3 region is CASRRQGEPDTQYF. The CDR3 region has the DNA TGTGCCAGCAGGAGACAGGGTGAACCAGATACGCAGTATTTT. The full variable domain, in which reference TRBV7-9 and TRBJ2-3 provide the parts outside the CDR3, is DTGVSQNPRHKITKRGQNVTFRCDPISEHNRLYWYRQTLGQGPEFLTYFQNEAQLEKSRLLSDRFSAERPKGSFSTLEIQRTEQGDSAMYLCASRRQGEPDTQYFGPGTRLTVL.

As to this clonotype: This could be a read error, since a much larger clone is one nucleotide away. V usage is TRBV20-1 and J usage is TRBJ1-1; perhaps TRBD1 as D (5 bases). Germline lookup yields CDR1 DFQATT and CDR2 SNEGSKA (reference sequence). The CDR3 contains 14 residues. The V and J ends lost 6 bases and 1 base respectively, with 15 bases between them. This CDR3 reads CSAKPRTQNTEAFF. The CDR3 DNA is TGCAGTGCCAAACCCAGGACACAGAACACTGAAGCTTTCTTT.